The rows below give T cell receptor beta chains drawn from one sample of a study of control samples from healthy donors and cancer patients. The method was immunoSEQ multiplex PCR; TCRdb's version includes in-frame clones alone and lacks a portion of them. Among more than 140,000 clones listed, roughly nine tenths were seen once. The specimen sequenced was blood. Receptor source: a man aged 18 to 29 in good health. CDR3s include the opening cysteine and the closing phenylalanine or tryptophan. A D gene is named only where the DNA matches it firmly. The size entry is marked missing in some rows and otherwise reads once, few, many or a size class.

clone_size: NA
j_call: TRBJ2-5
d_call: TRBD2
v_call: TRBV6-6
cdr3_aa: CASSPGTSRQETQYF
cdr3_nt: TGTGCCAGCAGCCCCGGGACTAGCAGACAAGAGACCCAGTACTTC

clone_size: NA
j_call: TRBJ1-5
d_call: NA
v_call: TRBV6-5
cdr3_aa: CASTLQGGQPQHF
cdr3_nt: TGTGCCAGCACCCTACAGGGAGGGCAGCCCCAGCATTTT

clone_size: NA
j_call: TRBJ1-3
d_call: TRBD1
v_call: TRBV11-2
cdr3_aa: CASSSPSGTGAGNTIYF
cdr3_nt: TGTGCCAGCAGCTCCCCATCAGGGACAGGGGCTGGAAACACCATATATTTT

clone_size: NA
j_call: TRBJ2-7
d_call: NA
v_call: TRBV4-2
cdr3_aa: CASSPTRDNYYEQYF
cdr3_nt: TGTGCCAGCAGCCCTACTCGGGACAATTACTACGAGCAGTACTTC

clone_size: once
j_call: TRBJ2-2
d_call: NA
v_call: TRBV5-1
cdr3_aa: CASSFGNTGELFF
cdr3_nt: TGCGCCAGCAGCTTTGGGAACACCGGGGAGCTGTTTTTT

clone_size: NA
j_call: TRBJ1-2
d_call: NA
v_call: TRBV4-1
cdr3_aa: CASSPETARYGYTF
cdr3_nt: TGCGCCAGCAGCCCGGAGACAGCCCGCTATGGCTACACCTTC

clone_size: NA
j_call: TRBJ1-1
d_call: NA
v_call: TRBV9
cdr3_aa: CASSVVGGFAEAFF
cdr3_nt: TGTGCCAGCAGCGTAGTAGGAGGGTTCGCTGAAGCTTTCTTT

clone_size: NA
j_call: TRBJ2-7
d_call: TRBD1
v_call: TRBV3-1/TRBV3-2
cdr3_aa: CASSQAPGQGAVEQYF
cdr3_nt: TGTGCCAGCAGCCAAGCCCCGGGACAGGGGGCGGTAGAGCAGTACTTC

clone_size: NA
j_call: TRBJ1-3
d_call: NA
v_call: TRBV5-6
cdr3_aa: CASSPFRDARSGNTIYF
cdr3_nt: TGTGCCAGCAGCCCCTTCCGGGACGCCCGCTCTGGAAACACCATATATTTT

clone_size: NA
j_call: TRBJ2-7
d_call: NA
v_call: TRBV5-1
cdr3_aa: CASSNGGLYEQYF
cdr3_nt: TGCGCCAGTTCGAATGGGGGCTTGTACGAGCAGTACTTC

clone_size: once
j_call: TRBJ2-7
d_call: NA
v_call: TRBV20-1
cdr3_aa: CSASIPGASYEQYF
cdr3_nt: TGCAGTGCTAGTATCCCAGGGGCATCCTACGAGCAGTACTTC

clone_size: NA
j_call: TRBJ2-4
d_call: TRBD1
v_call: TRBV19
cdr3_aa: CASSRWGQGTKNIQYF
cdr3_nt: TGTGCCAGTAGTAGGTGGGGACAGGGGACCAAAAACATTCAGTACTTC

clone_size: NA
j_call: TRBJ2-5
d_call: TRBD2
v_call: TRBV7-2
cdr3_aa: CASSSTSGGKRTQYF
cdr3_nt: TGTGCCAGCAGCTCCACTAGCGGGGGCAAGAGAACCCAGTACTTC

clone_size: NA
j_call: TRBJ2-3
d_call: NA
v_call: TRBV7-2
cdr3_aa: CASSLAPAPGTDTQYF
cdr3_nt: TGTGCCAGCAGCTTAGCGCCGGCCCCCGGGACAGATACGCAGTATTTT

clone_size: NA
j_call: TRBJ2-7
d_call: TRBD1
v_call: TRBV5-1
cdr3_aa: CASSTGTGGEQYF
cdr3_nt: TGCGCCAGCAGCACGGGGACAGGGGGTGAGCAGTACTTC

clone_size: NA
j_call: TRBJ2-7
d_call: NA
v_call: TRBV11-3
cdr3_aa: CASSPSGDFYEQYF
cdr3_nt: TGTGCCAGCAGCCCTAGTGGGGACTTCTACGAGCAGTACTTC

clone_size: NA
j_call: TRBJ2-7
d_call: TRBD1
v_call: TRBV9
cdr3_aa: CASSVGGTGVSYEQYF
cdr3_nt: TGTGCCAGCAGCGTAGGTGGGACAGGAGTCTCCTACGAGCAGTACTTC

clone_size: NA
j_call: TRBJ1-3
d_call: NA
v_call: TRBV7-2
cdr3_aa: CASSLAPPWGIENTIYF
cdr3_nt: TGTGCCAGCAGCTTAGCCCCCCCGTGGGGGATTGAGAACACCATATATTTT

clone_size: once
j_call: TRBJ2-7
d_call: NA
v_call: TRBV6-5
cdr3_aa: CASSYSEIGGDEQYF
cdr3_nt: TGTGCCAGCAGTTACTCGGAAATAGGGGGTGACGAGCAGTACTTC

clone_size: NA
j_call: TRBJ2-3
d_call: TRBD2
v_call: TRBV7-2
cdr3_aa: CASSLGTSGRRDTQYF
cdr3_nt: TGTGCCAGCAGCTTAGGAACTAGCGGGAGACGAGATACGCAGTATTTT

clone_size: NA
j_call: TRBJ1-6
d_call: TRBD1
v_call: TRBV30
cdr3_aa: CAWSATGGSPLHF
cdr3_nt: TGTGCCTGGAGTGCTACAGGGGGGTCACCCCTCCACTTT

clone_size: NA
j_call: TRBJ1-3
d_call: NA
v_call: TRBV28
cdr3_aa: CASSKTGTGNTIYF
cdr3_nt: TGTGCCAGCAGTAAAACAGGGACTGGAAACACCATATATTTT

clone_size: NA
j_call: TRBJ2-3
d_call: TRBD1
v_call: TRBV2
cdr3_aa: CASRRTGAPTDTQYF
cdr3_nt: TGTGCCAGCAGACGGACAGGGGCCCCCACAGATACGCAGTATTTT

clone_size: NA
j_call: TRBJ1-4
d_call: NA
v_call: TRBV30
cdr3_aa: CAWSGDKGEEKLFF
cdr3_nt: TGTGCCTGGAGTGGGGATAAGGGTGAGGAAAAACTGTTTTTT

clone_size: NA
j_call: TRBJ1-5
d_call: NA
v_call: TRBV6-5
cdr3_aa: CASSNLRNQPRHF
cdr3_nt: TGTGCCAGCAGTAATCTTAGGAATCAGCCCCGGCATTTT

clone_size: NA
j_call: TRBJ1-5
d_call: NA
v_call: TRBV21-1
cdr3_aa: CASSKESGSPNQPQHF
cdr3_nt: TGTGCCAGCAGCAAAGAGTCGGGCTCCCCCAATCAGCCCCAGCATTTT

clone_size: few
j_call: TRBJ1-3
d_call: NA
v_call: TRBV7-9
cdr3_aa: CASSSTVAGGNTIYF
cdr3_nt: TGTGCCAGCAGCTCCACCGTGGCCGGGGGAAACACCATATATTTT

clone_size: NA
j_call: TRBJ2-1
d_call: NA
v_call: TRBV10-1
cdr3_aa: CASSWQGGNEQFF
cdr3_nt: TGCGCCAGCAGTTGGCAGGGGGGCAATGAGCAGTTCTTC

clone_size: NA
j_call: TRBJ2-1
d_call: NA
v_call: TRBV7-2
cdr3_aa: CASSYLRSSYNEQFF
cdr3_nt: TGTGCCAGCAGCTACTTGCGGAGCTCCTACAATGAGCAGTTCTTC

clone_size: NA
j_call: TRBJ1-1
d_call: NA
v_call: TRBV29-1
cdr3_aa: CSVDRGLPGAEAFF
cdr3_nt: TGCAGCGTTGACCGTGGACTGCCAGGAGCTGAAGCTTTCTTT

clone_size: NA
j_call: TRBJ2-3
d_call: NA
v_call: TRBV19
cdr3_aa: CASSADEGVSTDTQYF
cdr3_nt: TGTGCCAGTAGTGCCGATGAGGGCGTTAGCACAGATACGCAGTATTTT

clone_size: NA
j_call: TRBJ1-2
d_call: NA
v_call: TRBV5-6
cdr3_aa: CASSLGPANYGYTF
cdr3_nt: TGTGCCAGCAGCTTAGGTCCAGCAAACTATGGCTACACCTTC

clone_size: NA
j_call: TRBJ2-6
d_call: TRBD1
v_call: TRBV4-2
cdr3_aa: CASSQGGQGGANVLTF
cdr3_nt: TGTGCCAGCAGCCAAGGAGGACAGGGTGGGGCCAACGTCCTGACTTTC

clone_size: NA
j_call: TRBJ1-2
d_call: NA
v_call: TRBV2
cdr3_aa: CASKTAGYGYTF
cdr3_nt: TGTGCCAGCAAAACAGCGGGCTATGGCTACACCTTC

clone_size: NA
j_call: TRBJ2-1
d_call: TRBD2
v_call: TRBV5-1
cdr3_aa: CASSAILAGGANEQFF
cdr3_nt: TGCGCCAGCAGCGCGATACTAGCGGGGGGAGCCAATGAGCAGTTCTTC

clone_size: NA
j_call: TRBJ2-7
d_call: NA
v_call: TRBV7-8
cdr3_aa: CASSGGGVAGLLYEQYF
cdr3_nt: TGTGCCAGCAGCGGGGGGGGCGTGGCAGGGTTACTTTACGAGCAGTACTTC

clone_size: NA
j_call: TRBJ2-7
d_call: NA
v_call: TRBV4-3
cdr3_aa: CASSQGISYEQYF
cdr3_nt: TGCGCCAGCAGCCAGGGCATCTCCTACGAGCAGTACTTC

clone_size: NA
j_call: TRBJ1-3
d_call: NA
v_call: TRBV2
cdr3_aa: CASSPQRLSGNTIYF
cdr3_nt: TGTGCCAGCAGCCCCCAACGCCTCTCTGGAAACACCATATATTTT

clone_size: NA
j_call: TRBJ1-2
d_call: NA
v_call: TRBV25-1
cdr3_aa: CASSVGVGYTF
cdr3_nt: TGTGCCAGCAGCGTGGGGGTTGGCTACACCTTC

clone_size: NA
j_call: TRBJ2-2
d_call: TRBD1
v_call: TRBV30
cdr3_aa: CAWSRQGAVGELFF
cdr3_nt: TGTGCCTGGAGCAGACAGGGGGCGGTCGGGGAGCTGTTTTTT

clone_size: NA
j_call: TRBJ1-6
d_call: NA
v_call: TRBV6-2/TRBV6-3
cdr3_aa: CASSSRALGNSPLHF
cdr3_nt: TGTGCCAGCAGTTCCCGGGCCCTAGGAAATTCACCCCTCCACTTT

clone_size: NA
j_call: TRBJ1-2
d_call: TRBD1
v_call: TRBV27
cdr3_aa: CASSLSPTGTGLGYTF
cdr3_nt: TGTGCCAGCAGTTTATCGCCTACCGGGACAGGCCTAGGCTACACCTTC

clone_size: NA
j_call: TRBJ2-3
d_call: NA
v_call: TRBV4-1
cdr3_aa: CASSQLGRELGTDTQYF
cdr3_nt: TGCGCCAGCAGCCAATTAGGAAGGGAATTGGGCACAGATACGCAGTATTTT

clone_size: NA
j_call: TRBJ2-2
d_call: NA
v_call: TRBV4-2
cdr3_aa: CASSQRENTGELFF
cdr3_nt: TGTGCCAGCAGCCAAAGGGAAAACACCGGGGAGCTGTTTTTT

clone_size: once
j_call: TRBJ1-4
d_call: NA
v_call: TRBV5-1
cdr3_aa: CASSFGRNEKLFF
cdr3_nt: TGCGCCAGCAGCTTCGGACGTAATGAAAAACTGTTTTTT

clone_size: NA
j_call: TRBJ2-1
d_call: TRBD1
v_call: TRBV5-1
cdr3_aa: CASSFGQGAYNEQFF
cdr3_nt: TGCGCCAGCAGCTTCGGACAGGGGGCATACAATGAGCAGTTCTTC

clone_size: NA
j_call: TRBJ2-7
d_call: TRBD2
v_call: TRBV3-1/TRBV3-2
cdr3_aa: CASSQGVAGGYEQYF
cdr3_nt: TGTGCCAGCAGCCAAGGGGTAGCGGGGGGCTACGAGCAGTACTTC

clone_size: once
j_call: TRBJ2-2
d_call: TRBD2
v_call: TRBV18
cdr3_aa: CASSPPGLAELTGELFF
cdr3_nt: TGTGCCAGCTCACCACCGGGACTAGCGGAGCTCACCGGGGAGCTGTTTTTT

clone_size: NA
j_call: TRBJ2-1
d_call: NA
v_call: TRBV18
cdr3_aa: CASSPTMNEQFF
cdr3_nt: TGTGCCAGCTCACCAACCATGAATGAGCAGTTCTTC

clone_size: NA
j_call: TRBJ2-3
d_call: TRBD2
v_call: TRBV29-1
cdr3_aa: CSAEPGLAGDTDTQYF
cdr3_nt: TGCAGCGCTGAACCGGGACTAGCGGGTGACACAGATACGCAGTATTTT

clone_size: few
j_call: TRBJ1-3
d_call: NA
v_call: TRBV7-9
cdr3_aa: CASSFQSSGNTIYF
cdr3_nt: TGTGCCAGCAGCTTTCAGAGCTCTGGAAACACCATATATTTT

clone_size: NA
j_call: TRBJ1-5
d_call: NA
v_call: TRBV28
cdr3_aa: CASSLYNSNQPQHF
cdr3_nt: TGTGCCAGCAGTTTATACAATAGCAATCAGCCCCAGCATTTT

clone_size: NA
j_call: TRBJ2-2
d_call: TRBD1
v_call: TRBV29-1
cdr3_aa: CSAGTGVGTGELFF
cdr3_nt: TGCAGCGCTGGGACAGGGGTCGGCACCGGGGAGCTGTTTTTT